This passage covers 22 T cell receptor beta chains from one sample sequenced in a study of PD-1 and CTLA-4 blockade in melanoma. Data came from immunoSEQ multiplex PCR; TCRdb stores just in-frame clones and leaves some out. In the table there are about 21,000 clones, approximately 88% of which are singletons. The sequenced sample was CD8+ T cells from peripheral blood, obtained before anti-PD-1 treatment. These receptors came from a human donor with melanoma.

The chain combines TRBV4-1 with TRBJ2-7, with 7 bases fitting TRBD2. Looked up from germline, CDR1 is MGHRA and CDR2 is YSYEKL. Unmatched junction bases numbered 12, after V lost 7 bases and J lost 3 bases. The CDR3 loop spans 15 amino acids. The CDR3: CASTWRASGNYEQYF. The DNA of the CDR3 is TGCGCCAGCACCTGGAGGGCGAGCGGGAACTACGAGCAGTACTTC.

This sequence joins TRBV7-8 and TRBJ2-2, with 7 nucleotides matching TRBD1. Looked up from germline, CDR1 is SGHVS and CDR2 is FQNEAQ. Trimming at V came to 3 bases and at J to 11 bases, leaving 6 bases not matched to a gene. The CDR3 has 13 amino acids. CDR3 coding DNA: TGTGCCAGCAGCTTGGGTTCAGGGGGAGAGCTGTTTTTT. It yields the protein CASSLGSGGELFF. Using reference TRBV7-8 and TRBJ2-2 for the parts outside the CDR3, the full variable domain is GAGVSQSPRYKVAKRGQDVALRCDPISGHVSLFWYQQALGQGPEFLTYFQNEAQLDKSGLPSDRFFAERPEGSVSTLKIQRTQQEDSAVYLCASSLGSGGELFFGEGSRLTVL.

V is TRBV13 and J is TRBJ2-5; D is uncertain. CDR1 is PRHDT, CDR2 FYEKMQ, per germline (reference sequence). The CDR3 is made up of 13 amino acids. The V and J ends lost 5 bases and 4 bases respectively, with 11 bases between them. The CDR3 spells CASSLTRLETQYF. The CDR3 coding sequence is TGTGCCAGCAGCCTTACTCGTCTAGAGACCCAGTACTTC.

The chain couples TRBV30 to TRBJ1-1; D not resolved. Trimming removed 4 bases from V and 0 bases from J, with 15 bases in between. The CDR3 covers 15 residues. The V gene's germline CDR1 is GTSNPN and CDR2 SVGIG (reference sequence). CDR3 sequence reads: CAWTGYEDLNTEAFF. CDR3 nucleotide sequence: TGTGCCTGGACCGGGTATGAGGACTTGAACACTGAAGCTTTCTTT.

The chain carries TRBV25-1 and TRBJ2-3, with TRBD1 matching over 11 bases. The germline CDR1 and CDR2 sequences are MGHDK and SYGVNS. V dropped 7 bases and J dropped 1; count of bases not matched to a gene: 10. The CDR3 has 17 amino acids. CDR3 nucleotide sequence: TGTGCCAGCACCGACCCGGACAGGGGGCACGGCACAGATACGCAGTATTTT. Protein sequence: CASTDPDRGHGTDTQYF.

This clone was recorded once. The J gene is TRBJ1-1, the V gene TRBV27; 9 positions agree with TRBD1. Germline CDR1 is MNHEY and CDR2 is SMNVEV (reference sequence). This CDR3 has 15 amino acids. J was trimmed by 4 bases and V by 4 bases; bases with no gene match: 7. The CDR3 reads CASSSPGTGSTEAFF. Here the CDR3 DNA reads TGTGCCAGCAGTTCCCCGGGGACAGGGTCCACTGAAGCTTTCTTT.

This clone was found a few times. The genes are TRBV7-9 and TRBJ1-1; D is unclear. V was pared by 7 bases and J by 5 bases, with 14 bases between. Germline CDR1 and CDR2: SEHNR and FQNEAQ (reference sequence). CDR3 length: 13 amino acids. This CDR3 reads CASTERSRTEAFF. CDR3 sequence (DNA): TGTGCCAGCACCGAGAGATCTAGGACTGAAGCTTTCTTT.

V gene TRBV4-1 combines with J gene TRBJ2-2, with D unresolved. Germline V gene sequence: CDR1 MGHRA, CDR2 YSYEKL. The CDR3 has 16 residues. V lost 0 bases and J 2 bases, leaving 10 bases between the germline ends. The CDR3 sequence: CASSQDPDPNTGELFF. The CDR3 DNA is TGCGCCAGCAGCCAAGATCCTGACCCTAACACCGGGGAGCTGTTTTTT.

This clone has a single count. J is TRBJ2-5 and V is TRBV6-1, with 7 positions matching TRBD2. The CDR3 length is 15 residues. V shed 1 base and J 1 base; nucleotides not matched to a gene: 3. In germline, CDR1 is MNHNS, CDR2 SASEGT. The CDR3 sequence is CASSEGGRVQETQYF. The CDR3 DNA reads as TGTGCCAGCAGTGAAGGGGGGAGGGTCCAAGAGACCCAGTACTTC.

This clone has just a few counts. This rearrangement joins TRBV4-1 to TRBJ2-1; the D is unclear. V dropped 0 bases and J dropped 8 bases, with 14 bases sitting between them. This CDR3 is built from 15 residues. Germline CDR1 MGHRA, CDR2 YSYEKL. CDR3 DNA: TGCGCCAGCAGCCAAGAAAACAGTCGTACCGATGAGCAGTTCTTC. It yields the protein CASSQENSRTDEQFF.

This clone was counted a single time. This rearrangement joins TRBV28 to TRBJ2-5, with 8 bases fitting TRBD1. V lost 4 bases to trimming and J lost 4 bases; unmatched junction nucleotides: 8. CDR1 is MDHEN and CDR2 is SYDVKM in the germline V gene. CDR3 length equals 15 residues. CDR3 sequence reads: CASSSPDRDPETQYF. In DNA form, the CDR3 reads TGTGCCAGCAGTTCGCCGGACAGGGACCCAGAGACCCAGTACTTC.

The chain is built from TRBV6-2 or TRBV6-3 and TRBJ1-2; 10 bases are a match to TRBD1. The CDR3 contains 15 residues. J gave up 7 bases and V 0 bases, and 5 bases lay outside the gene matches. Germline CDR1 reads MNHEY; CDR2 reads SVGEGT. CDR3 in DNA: TGTGCCAGCAGTTACTCGACCGGACAGGGGGGTGGCTACACCTTC. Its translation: CASSYSTGQGGGYTF.

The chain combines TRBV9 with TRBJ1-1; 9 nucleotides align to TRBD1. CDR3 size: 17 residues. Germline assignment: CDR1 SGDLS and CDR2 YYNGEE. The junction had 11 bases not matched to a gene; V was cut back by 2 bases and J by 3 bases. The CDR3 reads CASSVDGTGYKDTEAFF. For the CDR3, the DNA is TGTGCCAGCAGCGTCGACGGGACAGGGTATAAGGACACTGAAGCTTTCTTT.

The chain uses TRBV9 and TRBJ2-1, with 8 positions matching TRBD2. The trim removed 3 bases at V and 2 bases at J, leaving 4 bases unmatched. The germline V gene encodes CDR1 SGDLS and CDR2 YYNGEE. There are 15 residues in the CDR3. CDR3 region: CASSESGGTYNEQFF. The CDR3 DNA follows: TGTGCCAGCAGCGAGAGCGGGGGAACCTACAATGAGCAGTTCTTC.

The CDR3 reads CASSLERASVADTQYF. CDR3 sequence (DNA): TGTGCCAGCAGCTTAGAACGCGCTTCGGTTGCAGATACGCAGTATTTT. This chain joins TRBV7-9 and TRBJ2-3; D is ambiguous. The CDR3 has 16 residues. CDR1 and CDR2 from the germline V gene are SEHNR and FQNEAQ (reference sequence). V was shortened by 1 base and J by 4 bases, with 15 bases between the two germline ends.

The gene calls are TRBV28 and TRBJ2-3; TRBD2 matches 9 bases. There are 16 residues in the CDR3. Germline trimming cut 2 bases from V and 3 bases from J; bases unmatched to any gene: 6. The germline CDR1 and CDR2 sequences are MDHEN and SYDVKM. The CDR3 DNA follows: TGTGCCAGCAGTTTAGAGAGCGGGGGGCGTACAGATACGCAGTATTTT. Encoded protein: CASSLESGGRTDTQYF.

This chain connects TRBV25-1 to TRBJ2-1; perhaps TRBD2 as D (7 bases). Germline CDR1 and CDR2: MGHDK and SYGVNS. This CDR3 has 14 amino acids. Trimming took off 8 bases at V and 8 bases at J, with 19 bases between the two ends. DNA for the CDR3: TGTGCCAGCGGAGAAGGGGGGGAGAAGGATGAGCAGTTCTTC. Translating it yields CASGEGGEKDEQFF.

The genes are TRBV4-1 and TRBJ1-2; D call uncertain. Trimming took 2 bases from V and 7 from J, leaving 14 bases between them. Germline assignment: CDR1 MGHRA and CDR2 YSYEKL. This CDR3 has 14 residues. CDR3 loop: CASSQIGGIGGYTF. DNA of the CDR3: TGCGCCAGCAGCCAAATCGGAGGGATAGGTGGCTACACCTTC.

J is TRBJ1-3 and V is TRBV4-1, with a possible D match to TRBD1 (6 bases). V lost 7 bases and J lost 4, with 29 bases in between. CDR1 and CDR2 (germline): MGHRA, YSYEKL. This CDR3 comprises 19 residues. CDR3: CASKTRDKDFFRWGNTIYF. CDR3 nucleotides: TGCGCCAGCAAAACCCGGGACAAAGACTTTTTCCGATGGGGAAACACCATATATTTT.

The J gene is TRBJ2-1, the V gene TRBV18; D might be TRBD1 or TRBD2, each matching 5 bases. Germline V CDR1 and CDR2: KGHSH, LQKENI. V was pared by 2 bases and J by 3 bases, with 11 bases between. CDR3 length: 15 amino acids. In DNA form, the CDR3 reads TGTGCCAGCTCACCAGGGACGGGCGGCTACAATGAGCAGTTCTTC. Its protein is CASSPGTGGYNEQFF.

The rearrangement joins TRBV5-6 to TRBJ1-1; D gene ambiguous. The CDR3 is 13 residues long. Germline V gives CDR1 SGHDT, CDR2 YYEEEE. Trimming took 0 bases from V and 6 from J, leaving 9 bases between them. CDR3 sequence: CASSLGNGAEAFF. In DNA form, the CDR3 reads TGTGCCAGCAGCTTGGGGAATGGCGCTGAAGCTTTCTTT.

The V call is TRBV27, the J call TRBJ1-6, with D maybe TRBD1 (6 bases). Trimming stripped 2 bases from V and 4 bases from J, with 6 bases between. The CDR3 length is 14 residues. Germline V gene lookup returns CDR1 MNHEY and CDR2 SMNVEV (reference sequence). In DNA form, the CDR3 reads TGTGCCAGCAGTTTACAGGGGTATAATTCACCCCTCCACTTT. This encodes CASSLQGYNSPLHF.